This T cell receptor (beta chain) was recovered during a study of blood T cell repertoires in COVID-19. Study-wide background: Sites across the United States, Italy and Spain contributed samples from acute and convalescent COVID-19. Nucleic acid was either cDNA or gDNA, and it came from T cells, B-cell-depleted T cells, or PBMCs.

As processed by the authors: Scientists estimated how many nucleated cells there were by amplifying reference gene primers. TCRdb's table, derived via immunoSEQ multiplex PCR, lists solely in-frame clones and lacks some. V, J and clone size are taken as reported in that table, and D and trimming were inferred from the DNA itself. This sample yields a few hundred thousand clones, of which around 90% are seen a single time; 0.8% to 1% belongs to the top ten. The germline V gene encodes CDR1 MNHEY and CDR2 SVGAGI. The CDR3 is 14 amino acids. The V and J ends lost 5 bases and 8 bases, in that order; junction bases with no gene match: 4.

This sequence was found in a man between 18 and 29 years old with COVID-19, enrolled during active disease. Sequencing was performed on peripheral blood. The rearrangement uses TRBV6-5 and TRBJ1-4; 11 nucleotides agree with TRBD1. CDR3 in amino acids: CASSLGTGGEKLFF. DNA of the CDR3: TGTGCCAGCAGTCTCGGGACAGGGGGAGAAAAACTGTTTTTT.